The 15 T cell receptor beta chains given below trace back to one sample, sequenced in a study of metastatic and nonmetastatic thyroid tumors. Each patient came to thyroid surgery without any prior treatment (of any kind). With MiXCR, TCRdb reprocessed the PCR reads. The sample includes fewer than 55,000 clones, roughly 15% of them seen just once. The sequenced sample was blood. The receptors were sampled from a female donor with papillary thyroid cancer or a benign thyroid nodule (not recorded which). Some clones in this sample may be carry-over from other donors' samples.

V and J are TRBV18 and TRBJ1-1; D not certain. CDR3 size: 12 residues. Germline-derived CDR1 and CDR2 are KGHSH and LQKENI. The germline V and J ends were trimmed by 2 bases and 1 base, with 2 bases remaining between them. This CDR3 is CASSPGNTEAFF. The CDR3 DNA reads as TGTGCCAGCTCACCAGGGAACACTGAAGCTTTCTTT.

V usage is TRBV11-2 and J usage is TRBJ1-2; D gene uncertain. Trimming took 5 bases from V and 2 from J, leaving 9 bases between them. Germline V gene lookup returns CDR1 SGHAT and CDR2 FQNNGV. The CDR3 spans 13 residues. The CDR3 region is CASSSSANYGYTF. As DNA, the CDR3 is TGTGCCAGCAGCAGCTCAGCGAACTATGGCTACACCTTC.

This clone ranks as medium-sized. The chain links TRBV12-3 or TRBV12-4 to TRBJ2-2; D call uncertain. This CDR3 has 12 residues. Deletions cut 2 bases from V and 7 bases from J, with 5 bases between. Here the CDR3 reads CASSLWRGELFF. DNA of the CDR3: TGTGCCAGCAGTTTATGGCGCGGGGAGCTGTTTTTT.

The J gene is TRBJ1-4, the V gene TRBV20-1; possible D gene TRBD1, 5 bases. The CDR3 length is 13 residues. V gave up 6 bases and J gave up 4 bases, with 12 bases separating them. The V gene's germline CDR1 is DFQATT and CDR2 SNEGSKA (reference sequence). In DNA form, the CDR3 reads TGCAGTGCCACCGGGACGGTTAATGAAAAACTGTTTTTT. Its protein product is CSATGTVNEKLFF.

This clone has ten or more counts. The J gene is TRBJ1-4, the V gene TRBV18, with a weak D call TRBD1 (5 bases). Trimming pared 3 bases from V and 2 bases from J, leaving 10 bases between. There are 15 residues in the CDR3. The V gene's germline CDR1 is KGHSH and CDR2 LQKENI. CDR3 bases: TGTGCCAGCTCACCCGGCCGGGGGACTAATGAAAAACTGTTTTTT. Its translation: CASSPGRGTNEKLFF.

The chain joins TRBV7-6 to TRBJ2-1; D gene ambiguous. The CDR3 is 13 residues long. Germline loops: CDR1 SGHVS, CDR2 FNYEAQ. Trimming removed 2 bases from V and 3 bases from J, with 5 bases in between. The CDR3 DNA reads TGTGCCAGCAGCTTAACCATCTACAATGAGCAGTTCTTC. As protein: CASSLTIYNEQFF.

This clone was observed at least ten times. CDR3 bases: TGCAGCGTTGATTACAGGGGGCTGAGTACTGAAGCTTTCTTT. It specifies CSVDYRGLSTEAFF. The chain links TRBV29-1 to TRBJ1-1; 9 bases are a match to TRBD1. V shed 3 bases and J 5 bases; nucleotides not matched to a gene: 7. The CDR3 spans 14 residues. Germline V lookup: CDR1 SQVTM, CDR2 ANQGSEA.

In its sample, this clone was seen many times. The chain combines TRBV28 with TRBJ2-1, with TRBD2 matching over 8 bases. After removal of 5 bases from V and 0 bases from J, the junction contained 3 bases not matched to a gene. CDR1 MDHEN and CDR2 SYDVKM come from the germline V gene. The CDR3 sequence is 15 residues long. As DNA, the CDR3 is TGTGCCAGCAGTCCCAGCGGGAGCTCCTACAATGAGCAGTTCTTC. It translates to CASSPSGSSYNEQFF.

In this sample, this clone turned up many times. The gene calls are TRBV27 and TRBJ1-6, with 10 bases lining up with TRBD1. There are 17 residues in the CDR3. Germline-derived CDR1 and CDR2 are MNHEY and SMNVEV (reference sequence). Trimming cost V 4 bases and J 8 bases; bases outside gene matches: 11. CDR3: CASSYGTGEGLHSPLHF. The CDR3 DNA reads TGTGCCAGCAGTTACGGGACAGGGGAAGGGTTACATTCACCCCTCCACTTT.

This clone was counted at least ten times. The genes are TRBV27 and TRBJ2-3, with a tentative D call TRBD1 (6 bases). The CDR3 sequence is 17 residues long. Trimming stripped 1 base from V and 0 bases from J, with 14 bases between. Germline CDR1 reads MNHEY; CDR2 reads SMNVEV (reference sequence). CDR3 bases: TGTGCCAGCAGTTTATATGACAGGCCCTCTAGCACAGATACGCAGTATTTT. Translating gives CASSLYDRPSSTDTQYF.

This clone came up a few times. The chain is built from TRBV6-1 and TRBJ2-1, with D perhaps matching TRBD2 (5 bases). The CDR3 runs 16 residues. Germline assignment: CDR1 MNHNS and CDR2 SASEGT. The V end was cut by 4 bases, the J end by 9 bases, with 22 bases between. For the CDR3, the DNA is TGTGCCAGCAGTGCTTCTATAGAGGGTGGTATGGGTGAGCAGTTCTTC. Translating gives CASSASIEGGMGEQFF.

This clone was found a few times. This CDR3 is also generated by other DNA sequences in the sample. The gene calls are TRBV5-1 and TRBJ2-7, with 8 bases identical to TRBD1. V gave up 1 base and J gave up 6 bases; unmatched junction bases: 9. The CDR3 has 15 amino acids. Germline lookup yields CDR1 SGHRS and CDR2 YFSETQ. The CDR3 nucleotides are TGCGCCAGCAGCTTGTCTTGGGACAGGATCTCCGAGCAGTACTTC. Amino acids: CASSLSWDRISEQYF.

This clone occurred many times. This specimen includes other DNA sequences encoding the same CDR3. The CDR3 coding sequence is TGTGCCAGCAGTCCTCAAGGGGAGACCCAGTACTTC. Translated: CASSPQGETQYF. The rearrangement joins TRBV27 to TRBJ2-5; D uncertain. Deletions cut 5 bases from V and 5 bases from J, with 9 bases between. Germline V gene lookup returns CDR1 MNHEY and CDR2 SMNVEV (reference sequence). The CDR3 runs to 12 residues.

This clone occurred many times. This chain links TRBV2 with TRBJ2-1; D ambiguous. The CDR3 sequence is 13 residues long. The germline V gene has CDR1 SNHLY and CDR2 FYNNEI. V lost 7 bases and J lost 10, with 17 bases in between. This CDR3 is CASIPFLVREQFF. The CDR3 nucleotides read TGTGCCAGCATTCCCTTCCTGGTAAGGGAGCAGTTCTTC.

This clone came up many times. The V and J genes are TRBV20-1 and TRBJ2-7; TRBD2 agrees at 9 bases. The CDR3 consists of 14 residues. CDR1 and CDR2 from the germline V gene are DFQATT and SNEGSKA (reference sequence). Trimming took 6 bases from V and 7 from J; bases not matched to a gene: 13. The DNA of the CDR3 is TGCAGTGCCCGGGAGGTAGCGGGAGCGGGGGAGCAGTACTTC. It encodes CSAREVAGAGEQYF.